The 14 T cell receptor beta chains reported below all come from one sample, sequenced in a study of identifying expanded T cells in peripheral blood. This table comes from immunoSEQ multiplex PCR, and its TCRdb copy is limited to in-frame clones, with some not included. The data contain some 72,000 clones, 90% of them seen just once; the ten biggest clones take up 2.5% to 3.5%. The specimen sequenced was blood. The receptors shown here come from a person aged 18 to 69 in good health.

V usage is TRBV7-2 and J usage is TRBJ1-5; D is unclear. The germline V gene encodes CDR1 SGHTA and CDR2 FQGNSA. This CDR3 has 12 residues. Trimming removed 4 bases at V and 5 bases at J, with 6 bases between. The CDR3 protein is CASSSSYQPQHF. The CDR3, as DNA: TGTGCCAGCAGCTCGTCCTATCAGCCCCAGCATTTT. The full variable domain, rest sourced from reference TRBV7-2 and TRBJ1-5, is GAGVSQSPSNKVTEKGKDVELRCDPISGHTALYWYRQSLGQGLEFLIYFQGNSAPDKSGLPSDRFSAERTGGSVSTLTIQRTQQEDSAVYLCASSSSYQPQHFGDGTRLSIL.

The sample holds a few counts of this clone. CDR3 amino acids: CASSLSNGGPDYTF. In DNA, the CDR3 is TGTGCCAGCAGTTTATCGAACGGTGGGCCGGACTACACCTTC. The V gene is TRBV27, the J gene TRBJ1-2; no clear D. V was pared by 0 bases and J by 10 bases, with 15 bases between. CDR3 length equals 14 residues. Germline V gives CDR1 MNHEY, CDR2 SMNVEV (reference sequence).

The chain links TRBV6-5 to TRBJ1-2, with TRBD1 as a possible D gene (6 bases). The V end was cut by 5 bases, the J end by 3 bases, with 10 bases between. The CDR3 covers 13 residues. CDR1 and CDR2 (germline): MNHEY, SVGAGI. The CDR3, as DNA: TGTGCCAGCAGTCAGGGGAGGTACTATGGCTACACCTTC. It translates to CASSQGRYYGYTF.

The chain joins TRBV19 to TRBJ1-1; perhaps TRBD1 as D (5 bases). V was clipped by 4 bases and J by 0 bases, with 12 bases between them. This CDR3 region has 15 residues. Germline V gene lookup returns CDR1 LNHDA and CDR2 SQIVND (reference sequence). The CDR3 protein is CASSTPGGMNTEAFF. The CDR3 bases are TGTGCCAGTAGTACCCCGGGGGGGATGAACACTGAAGCTTTCTTT.

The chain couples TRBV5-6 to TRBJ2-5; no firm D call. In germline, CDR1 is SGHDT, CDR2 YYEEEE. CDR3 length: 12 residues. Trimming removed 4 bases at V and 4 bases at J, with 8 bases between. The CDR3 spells CASSLSVETQYF. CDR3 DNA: TGTGCCAGCAGCCTATCGGTAGAGACCCAGTACTTC.

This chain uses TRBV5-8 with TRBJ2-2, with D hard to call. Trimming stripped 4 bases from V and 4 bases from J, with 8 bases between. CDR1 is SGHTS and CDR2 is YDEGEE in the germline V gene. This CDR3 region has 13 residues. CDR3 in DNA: TGTGCCAGCAGCCTAATGTCCACCGGGGAGCTGTTTTTT. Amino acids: CASSLMSTGELFF. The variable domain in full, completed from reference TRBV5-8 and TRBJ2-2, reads EAGVTQSPTHLIKTRGQQATLRCSPISGHTSVYWYQQALGLGLQFLLWYDEGEERNRGNFPPRFSGRQFPNYSSELNVNALELEDSALYLCASSLMSTGELFFGEGSRLTVL.

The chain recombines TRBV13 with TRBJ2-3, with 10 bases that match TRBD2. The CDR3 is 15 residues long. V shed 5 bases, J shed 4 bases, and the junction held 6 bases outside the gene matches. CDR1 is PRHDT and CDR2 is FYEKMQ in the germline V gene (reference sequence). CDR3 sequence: CASSPSSGGADTQYF. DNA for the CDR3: TGTGCCAGCAGCCCATCTAGCGGGGGTGCAGATACGCAGTATTTT.

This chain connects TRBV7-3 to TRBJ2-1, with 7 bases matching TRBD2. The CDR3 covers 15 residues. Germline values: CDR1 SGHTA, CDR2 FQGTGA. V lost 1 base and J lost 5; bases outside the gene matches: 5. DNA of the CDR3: TGTGCCAGCAGCTTAATGGCCGGGACTAACAATGAGCAGTTCTTC. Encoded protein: CASSLMAGTNNEQFF.

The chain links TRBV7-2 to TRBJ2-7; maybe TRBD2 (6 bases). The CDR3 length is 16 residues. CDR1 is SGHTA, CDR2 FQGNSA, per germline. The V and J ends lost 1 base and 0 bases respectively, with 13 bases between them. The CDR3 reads CASSLDAGTSSYEQYF. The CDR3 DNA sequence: TGTGCCAGCAGCTTAGACGCGGGGACCAGCTCCTACGAGCAGTACTTC.

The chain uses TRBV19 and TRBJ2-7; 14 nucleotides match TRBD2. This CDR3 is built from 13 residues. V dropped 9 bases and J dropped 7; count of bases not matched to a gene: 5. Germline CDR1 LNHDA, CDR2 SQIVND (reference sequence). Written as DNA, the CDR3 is TGTGCCAGCGCGGGACTAGCGGGAGAAGAGCAGTACTTC. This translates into CASAGLAGEEQYF.

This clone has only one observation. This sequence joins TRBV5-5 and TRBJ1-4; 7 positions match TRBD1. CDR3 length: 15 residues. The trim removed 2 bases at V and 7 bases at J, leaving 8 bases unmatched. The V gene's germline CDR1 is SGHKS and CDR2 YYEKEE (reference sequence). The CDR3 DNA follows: TGTGCCAGCAGCTTCAGGGGGGAGGACGCTGAAAAACTGTTTTTT. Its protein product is CASSFRGEDAEKLFF.

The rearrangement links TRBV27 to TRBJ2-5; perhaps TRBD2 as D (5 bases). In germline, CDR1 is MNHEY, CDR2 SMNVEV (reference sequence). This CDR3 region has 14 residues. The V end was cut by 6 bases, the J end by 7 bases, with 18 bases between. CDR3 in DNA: TGTGCCAGCAGCAAAGGCAGCGGTGAAGGGACCCAGTACTTC. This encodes CASSKGSGEGTQYF.

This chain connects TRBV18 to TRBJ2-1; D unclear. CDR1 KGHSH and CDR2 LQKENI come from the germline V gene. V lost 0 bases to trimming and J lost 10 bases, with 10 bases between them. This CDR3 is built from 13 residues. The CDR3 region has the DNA TGTGCCAGCTCACCACCTCTTATCCGGGAGCAGTTCTTC. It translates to CASSPPLIREQFF.

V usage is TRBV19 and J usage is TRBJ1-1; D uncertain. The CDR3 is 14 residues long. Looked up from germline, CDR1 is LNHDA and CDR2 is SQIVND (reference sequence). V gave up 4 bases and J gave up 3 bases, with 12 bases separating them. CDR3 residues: CASSRFRLDTEAFF. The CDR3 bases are TGTGCCAGTAGTAGGTTCCGGTTGGACACTGAAGCTTTCTTT.